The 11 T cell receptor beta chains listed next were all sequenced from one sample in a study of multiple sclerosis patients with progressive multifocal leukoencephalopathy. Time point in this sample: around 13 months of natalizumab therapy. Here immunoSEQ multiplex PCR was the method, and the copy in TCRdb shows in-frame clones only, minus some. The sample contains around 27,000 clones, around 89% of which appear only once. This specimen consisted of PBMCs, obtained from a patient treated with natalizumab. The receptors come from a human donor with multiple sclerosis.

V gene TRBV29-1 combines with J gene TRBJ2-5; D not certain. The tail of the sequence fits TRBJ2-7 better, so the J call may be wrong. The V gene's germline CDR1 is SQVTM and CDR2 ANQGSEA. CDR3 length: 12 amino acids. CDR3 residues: CSARESSYEQYF. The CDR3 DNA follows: TGCAGCGCAAGAGAGAGCTCCTACGAGCAGTACTTC.

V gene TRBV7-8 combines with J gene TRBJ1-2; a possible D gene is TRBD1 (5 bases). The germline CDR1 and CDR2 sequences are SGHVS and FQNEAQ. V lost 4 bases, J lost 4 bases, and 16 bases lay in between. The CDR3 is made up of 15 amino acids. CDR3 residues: CASSYRGTGIYGYTF. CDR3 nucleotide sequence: TGTGCCAGCAGCTACCGCGGTACAGGTATCTATGGCTACACCTTC.

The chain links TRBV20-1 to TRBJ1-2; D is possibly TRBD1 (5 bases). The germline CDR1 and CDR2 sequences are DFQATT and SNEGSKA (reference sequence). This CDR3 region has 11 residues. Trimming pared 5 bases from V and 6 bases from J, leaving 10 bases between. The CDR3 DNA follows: TGCAGTGCTGGTGGGGGACATGGCTACACCTTC. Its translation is CSAGGGHGYTF.

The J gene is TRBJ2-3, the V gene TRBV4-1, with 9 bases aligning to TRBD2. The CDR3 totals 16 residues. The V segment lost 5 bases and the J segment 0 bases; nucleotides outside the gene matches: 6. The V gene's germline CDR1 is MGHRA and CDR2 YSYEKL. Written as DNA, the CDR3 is TGCGCCAGCAGCTTTCGACTAGCGGAGAGCACAGATACGCAGTATTTT. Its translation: CASSFRLAESTDTQYF.

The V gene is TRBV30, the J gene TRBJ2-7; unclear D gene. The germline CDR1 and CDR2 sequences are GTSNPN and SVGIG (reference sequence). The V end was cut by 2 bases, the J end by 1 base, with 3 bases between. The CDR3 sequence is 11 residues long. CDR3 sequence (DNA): TGTGCCTGGAGTCCGTCCTACGAGCAGTACTTC. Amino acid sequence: CAWSPSYEQYF.

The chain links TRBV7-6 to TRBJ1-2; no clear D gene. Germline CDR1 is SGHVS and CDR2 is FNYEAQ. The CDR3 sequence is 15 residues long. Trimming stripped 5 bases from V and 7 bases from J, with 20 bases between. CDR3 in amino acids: CASSLLSLTASGYTF. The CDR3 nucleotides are TGTGCCAGCAGCCTCCTAAGCCTCACTGCCTCTGGCTACACCTTC. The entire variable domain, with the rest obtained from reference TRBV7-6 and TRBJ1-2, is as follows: GAGVSQSPRYKVTKRGQDVALRCDPISGHVSLYWYRQALGQGPEFLTYFNYEAQQDKSGLPNDRFSAERPEGSISTLTIQRTEQRDSAMYRCASSLLSLTASGYTFGSGTRLTVV.

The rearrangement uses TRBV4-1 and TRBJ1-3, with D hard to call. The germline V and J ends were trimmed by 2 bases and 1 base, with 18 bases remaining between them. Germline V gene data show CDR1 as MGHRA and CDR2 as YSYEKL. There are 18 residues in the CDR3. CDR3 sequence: CASSQLDGPYRSGNTIYF. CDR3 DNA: TGCGCCAGCAGCCAACTGGACGGCCCCTACCGGTCTGGAAACACCATATATTTT.

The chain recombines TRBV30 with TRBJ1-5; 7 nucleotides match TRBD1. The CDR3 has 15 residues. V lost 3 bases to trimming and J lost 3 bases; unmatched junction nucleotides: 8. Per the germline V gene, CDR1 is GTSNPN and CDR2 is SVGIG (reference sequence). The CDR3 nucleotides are TGTGCCTGGAGGGAAAGGGGGCTTGACAATCAGCCCCAGCATTTT. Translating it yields CAWRERGLDNQPQHF.

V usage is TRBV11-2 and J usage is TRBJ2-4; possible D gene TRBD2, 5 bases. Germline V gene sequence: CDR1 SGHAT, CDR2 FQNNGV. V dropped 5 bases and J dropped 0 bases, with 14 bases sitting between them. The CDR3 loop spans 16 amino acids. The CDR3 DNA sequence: TGTGCCAGCAGCCGAACGGGAAAACTAGCCAAAAACATTCAGTACTTC. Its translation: CASSRTGKLAKNIQYF. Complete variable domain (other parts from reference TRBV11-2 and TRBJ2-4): EAGVAQSPRYKIIEKRQSVAFWCNPISGHATLYWYQQILGQGPKLLIQFQNNGVVDDSQLPKDRFSAERLKGVDSTLKIQPAKLEDSAVYLCASSRTGKLAKNIQYFGAGTRLSVL.

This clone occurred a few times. The CDR3 region is CATSPRTGGGDTQYF. The CDR3 DNA is TGTGCCACCAGCCCCCGGACAGGGGGAGGAGATACGCAGTATTTT. The chain combines TRBV15 with TRBJ2-3, with TRBD1 matching 10 bases. The CDR3 is 15 residues long. CDR1 is LNHNV and CDR2 is YYDKDF in the germline V gene (reference sequence). After removal of 5 bases from V and 5 bases from J, the junction contained 7 bases not matched to a gene.

The CDR3 nucleotides read TGTGCCAGCAGCCACCCCGGGGGGGGGAGGAACACTGAAGCTTTCTTT. Translating it yields CASSHPGGGRNTEAFF. The V gene is TRBV4-2, the J gene TRBJ1-1; D is possibly TRBD1 (5 bases). Looked up from germline, CDR1 is LGHNA and CDR2 is YNFKEQ. The germline V and J ends were trimmed by 3 bases and 1 base, with 15 bases remaining between them. The CDR3 totals 16 residues.